The entry that follows covers one TCR beta chain sequence. Its antigen is not identified. The CDR3 extends over 16 amino acids. Germline V gene lookup returns CDR1 SNHLY and CDR2 FYNNEI. Trimming shortened V by 1 base and J by 10 bases, and 22 bases separated the two germline ends. The data are from a study of T cell responses to AZD1222 COVID-19 vaccine. Whole-study context: The study pooled second doses at about 4 or about 12 weeks. Study results and caveats: Clonal diversity may have been underestimated, and the donors were mostly white British, with more females than males. Increases in Spike-specific TCR breadth and depth were seen after two AZD1222 doses. Baseline serology detected seropositivity in only a handful of AZD1222 recipients.

Produced via immunoSEQ multiplex PCR; TCRdb's table is partial and in-frame only. The sample lists tens of thousands of clones; roughly 90% were seen once. Sequenced here: peripheral blood, sampled on day 0 of AZD1222 vaccination. The source is an adult in good health. The chain couples TRBV2 to TRBJ1-1; D gene unclear. As DNA, the CDR3 is TGTGCCAGCAGTGAAGAGGTCAAAGTTGCTAGTGTAGGAGCTTTCTTT. This codes for CASSEEVKVASVGAFF.